This entry features one T cell receptor beta chain sequence. The antigen is undetermined. PCR amplification relied on 60 Vbeta primers (plus 13 Jbeta primers). Clones were read by immunoSEQ multiplex PCR, and TCRdb kept only the in-frame ones, dropping some. There are 90,000 to 100,000 clones in the sample; around 76% occur only once, and less than 9% lies in the top ten. Germline CDR1 reads SNHLY; CDR2 reads FYNNEI. The CDR3 is 12 residues long. Trimming stripped 5 bases from V and 5 bases from J, with 10 bases between. This entry comes from a study of cytomegalovirus exposure and HLA in healthy donors. Study as a whole: From HLA-typed donors, an early data release held 70 million to 100 million unique TCRs.

Study-wide findings and caveats: Later, an analysis showed that TCR beta chains associated with HLA were more clonally expanded than others that were equally common.

V usage is TRBV2 and J usage is TRBJ2-7, with D possibly TRBD1 on 7 matching bases. Sequencing used PBMCs. The source of this sequence is a man aged 35-49 years in good health and CMV-seropositive. The CDR3 DNA follows: TGTGCCAGCAGTCAGGGGGGCCACGAGCAGTACTTC. It codes for CASSQGGHEQYF.